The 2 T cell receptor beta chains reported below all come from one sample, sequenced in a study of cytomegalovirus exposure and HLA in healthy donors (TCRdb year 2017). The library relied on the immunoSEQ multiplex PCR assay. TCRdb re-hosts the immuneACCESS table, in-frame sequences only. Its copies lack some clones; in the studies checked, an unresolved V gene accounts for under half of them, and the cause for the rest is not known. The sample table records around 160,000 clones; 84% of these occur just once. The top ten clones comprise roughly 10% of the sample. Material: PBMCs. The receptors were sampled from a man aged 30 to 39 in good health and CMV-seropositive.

CDR3 nucleotide sequence: TGTGCCAGCAGCGCACTAGCGGGGGGTGCCTACAATGAGCAGTTCTTC. It is translated as CASSALAGGAYNEQFF. The rearrangement uses TRBV9 and TRBJ2-1, with TRBD2 identical over 12 bases. CDR1 and CDR2 (germline): SGDLS, YYNGEE. The V segment lost 3 bases and the J segment 2 bases; nucleotides outside the gene matches: 3. The length of the CDR3 is 16 residues.

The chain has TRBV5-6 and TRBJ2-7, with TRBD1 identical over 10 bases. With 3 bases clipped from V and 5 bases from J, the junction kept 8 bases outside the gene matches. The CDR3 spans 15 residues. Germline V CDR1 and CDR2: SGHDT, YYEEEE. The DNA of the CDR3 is TGTGCCAGCAGCTCCCCACCGACAGGGGGCGACGAGCAGTACTTC. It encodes CASSSPPTGGDEQYF.